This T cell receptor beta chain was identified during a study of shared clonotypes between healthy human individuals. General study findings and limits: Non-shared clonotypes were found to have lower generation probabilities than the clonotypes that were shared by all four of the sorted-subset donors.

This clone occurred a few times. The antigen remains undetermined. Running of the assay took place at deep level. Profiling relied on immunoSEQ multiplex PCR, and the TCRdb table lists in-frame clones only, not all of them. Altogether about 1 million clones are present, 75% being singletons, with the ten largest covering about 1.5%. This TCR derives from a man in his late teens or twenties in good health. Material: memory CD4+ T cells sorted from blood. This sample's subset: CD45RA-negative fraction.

The CDR3 sequence is CASSTGRGLRVGYTF. The CDR3 nucleotides are TGTGCCAGCAGCACCGGAAGGGGTTTGCGCGTCGGCTACACCTTC. V is TRBV5-6 and J is TRBJ1-2; possible D gene TRBD1, 5 bases. This CDR3 contains 15 residues. V was clipped by 4 bases and J by 8 bases, with 21 bases between them. The germline gives CDR1 SGHDT, CDR2 YYEEEE.